These 21 T cell receptor beta chains were sequenced from one sample in a study of CD8 T cells in ankylosing spondylitis. Antigens of these TCRs are unknown. Points from the study as a whole: Seemingly characteristic of ankylosing spondylitis blood was a TCR beta motif consisting of eight highly homologous variants.

TCRdb re-analysed the 5' RACE reads in MiXCR, keeping a single row per CDR3 protein. The sample contains 400,000 or so distinct CDR3 sequences, more than 25% of which appear only once. The specimen sequenced was blood, either unsorted or a sorted T cell fraction (not recorded which). Receptor source: a male donor with ankylosing spondylitis.

This rearrangement joins TRBV20-1 to TRBJ2-1; the D gene is possibly TRBD2 (6 bases). The germline CDR1 and CDR2 sequences are DFQATT and SNEGSKA (reference sequence). The CDR3 totals 16 residues. Trimming shortened V by 0 bases and J by 10 bases, and 22 bases separated the two germline ends. In DNA form, the CDR3 reads TGCAGTGCTAGAGAGGGACTTTTGCCGGAGGGAGTCGAGCAGTTCTTC. It codes for CSAREGLLPEGVEQFF.

This clonotype has only a few counts. V gene TRBV7-2 combines with J gene TRBJ1-5, with 10 bases identical to TRBD1. V dropped 3 bases and J dropped 7; count of bases not matched to a gene: 6. Germline lookup yields CDR1 SGHTA and CDR2 FQGNSA. The CDR3 is 15 residues long. CDR3 in amino acids: CASSFDRGLRQPQHF. The CDR3 bases are TGTGCCAGCAGCTTCGACAGGGGGCTAAGGCAGCCCCAGCATTTT.

This clonotype has a single count. This chain links TRBV20-1 with TRBJ1-6; no definite D call. Trimming shortened V by 5 bases and J by 0 bases, and 11 bases separated the two germline ends. Germline V gene lookup returns CDR1 DFQATT and CDR2 SNEGSKA (reference sequence). This CDR3 has 15 residues. CDR3 amino acids: CSASLGSSYNSPLHF. The CDR3 nucleotides are TGCAGTGCTTCCCTGGGTAGCTCCTATAATTCACCCCTCCACTTT.

This clonotype was seen a handful of times. The chain carries TRBV14 and TRBJ2-1; TRBD2 matches at 9 bases. Trimming removed 0 bases from V and 9 bases from J; junction bases left unmatched: 9. From germline, CDR1 is SGHDN and CDR2 FVKESK. The CDR3 spans 16 residues. The CDR3 bases are TGTGCCAGCAGCCAAGATTCAGCGGGAGGTAGAGGTGAGCAGTTCTTC. It encodes CASSQDSAGGRGEQFF.

The rearrangement uses TRBV6-2 or TRBV6-3 and TRBJ2-2, with D uncertain. Trimming took 4 bases from V and 7 from J, leaving 7 bases between them. The CDR3 runs to 12 residues. From germline, CDR1 is MNHEY and CDR2 SVGEGT. Here the CDR3 DNA reads TGTGCCAGCAGTTCCCTTGGCGGGGAGCTGTTTTTT. Translating it yields CASSSLGGELFF.

The gene calls are TRBV5-6 and TRBJ2-7; no clear D. CDR1 and CDR2 from the germline V gene are SGHDT and YYEEEE. The CDR3 sequence is 13 residues long. V gave up 4 bases and J gave up 7 bases, with 15 bases separating them. CDR3 sequence: CASSAYQVGEQYV. For the CDR3, the DNA is TGTGCCAGCAGCGCCTATCAGGTCGGGGAGCAGTACGTC.

The chain joins TRBV9 to TRBJ2-7, with D perhaps TRBD1 or TRBD2 (5 bases each). CDR3 size: 15 residues. Deletions cut 1 base from V and 0 bases from J, with 11 bases between. Germline V gene data show CDR1 as SGDLS and CDR2 as YYNGEE. The CDR3 protein is CASSVHRGPSYEQYF. The CDR3 coding sequence is TGTGCCAGCAGCGTACACCGGGGCCCCTCCTACGAGCAGTACTTC.

CDR3 DNA sequence: TGTGCCACCAGTGGTTACAGGGCGAGACATCTCAATGAGCAGTTCTTC. Translated, it gives CATSGYRARHLNEQFF. The chain couples TRBV24-1 to TRBJ2-1, with D perhaps TRBD1 (6 bases). V was pared by 5 bases and J by 6 bases, with 19 bases between. The germline CDR1 and CDR2 sequences are KGHDR and SFDVKD. This CDR3 spans 16 amino acids.

There are a few counts of this clonotype. The chain combines TRBV5-1 with TRBJ1-3; D is perhaps TRBD1 (6 bases). The germline V gene has CDR1 SGHRS and CDR2 YFSETQ. This CDR3 region has 15 residues. V was shortened by 3 bases and J by 4 bases, with 14 bases between the two germline ends. CDR3 amino acids: CASSYTGLGGNTIYF. DNA of the CDR3: TGCGCCAGCAGCTACACAGGGTTAGGCGGAAACACCATATATTTT.

J is TRBJ2-1 and V is TRBV29-1; 8 positions match TRBD2. Germline CDR1 is SQVTM and CDR2 is ANQGSEA. The CDR3 spans 13 residues. V shed 7 bases, J shed 1 base, and the junction held 3 bases outside the gene matches. CDR3 sequence (DNA): TGCAGCGCCGGGACTAGTTCCTACAATGAGCAGTTCTTC. The encoded protein is CSAGTSSYNEQFF.

The gene calls are TRBV7-2 and TRBJ2-1; no definite D call. CDR3 length: 15 amino acids. Germline CDR1 SGHTA, CDR2 FQGNSA. Trimming cost V 5 bases and J 4 bases, with 15 bases left between them. The CDR3 bases are TGTGCCAGCAGCCCCCTCGGGTCCCTTTACAATGAGCAGTTCTTC. It translates to CASSPLGSLYNEQFF.

CDR3 DNA: TGCAGTGCTACAGCGGAAGAGACCCAGTACTTC. It translates to CSATAEETQYF. The chain uses TRBV20-1 and TRBJ2-5; weak D call: TRBD2 (5 bases). Germline V lookup: CDR1 DFQATT, CDR2 SNEGSKA (reference sequence). The CDR3 has 11 residues. V gave up 4 bases and J gave up 3 bases, with 6 bases separating them.

J is TRBJ2-3 and V is TRBV12-3 or TRBV12-4, with TRBD1 matching 7 bases. The CDR3 has 15 residues. Trimming cost V 6 bases and J 4 bases; bases outside gene matches: 10. The CDR3 here is CASSELQGFADTQYF. The CDR3 nucleotides read TGTGCCAGCAGCGAACTACAGGGGTTCGCAGATACGCAGTATTTT.

The chain recombines TRBV6-2 or TRBV6-3 with TRBJ2-1; 7 bases match TRBD1. The CDR3 loop spans 14 amino acids. Germline CDR1 reads MNHEY; CDR2 reads SVGEGT. With 7 bases clipped from V and 12 bases from J, the junction kept 15 bases outside the gene matches. CDR3 DNA sequence: TGTGCCAGCACCCTACGGACAGGCCGTTTGATGCAGTTCTTC. Protein: CASTLRTGRLMQFF.

The CDR3 region is CSVRQGGVTEAFF. The CDR3 coding sequence is TGCAGCGTTCGACAGGGAGGGGTTACTGAAGCTTTCTTT. This chain links TRBV29-1 with TRBJ1-1, with 7 positions matching TRBD1. With 5 bases clipped from V and 5 bases from J, the junction kept 8 bases outside the gene matches. The CDR3 contains 13 residues. Germline values: CDR1 SQVTM, CDR2 ANQGSEA.

The J gene is TRBJ2-7, the V gene TRBV20-1; D may be TRBD1 (5 bases). V shed 6 bases and J shed 3 bases, with 12 bases lying between them. The CDR3 has 12 residues. CDR1 is DFQATT and CDR2 is SNEGSKA in the germline V gene (reference sequence). The CDR3 coding sequence is TGCAGTGCCATCCGACAGATCTACGAGCAGTACTTC. It is translated as CSAIRQIYEQYF.

This chain uses TRBV7-2 with TRBJ1-5; no clear D gene. Germline-derived CDR1 and CDR2 are SGHTA and FQGNSA. The CDR3 length is 12 residues. With 5 bases removed from V and 9 bases from J, the gap between germline ends came to 11 bases. CDR3 nucleotide sequence: TGTGCCAGCAGCGTACCCCGGGGGCCCCAGCATTTT. Encoded protein: CASSVPRGPQHF. Variable domain in full (rest from reference TRBV7-2 and TRBJ1-5): GAGVSQSPSNKVTEKGKDVELRCDPISGHTALYWYRQSLGQGLEFLIYFQGNSAPDKSGLPSDRFSAERTGGSVSTLTIQRTQQEDSAVYLCASSVPRGPQHFGDGTRLSIL.

This chain joins TRBV12-3 or TRBV12-4 and TRBJ1-3; D not resolved. Trimming pared 11 bases from V and 2 bases from J, leaving 10 bases between. There are 12 residues in the CDR3. CDR3 in amino acids: CASRTPGNTIYF. The CDR3 DNA is TGTGCCTCGAGGACTCCTGGAAACACCATATATTTT.

This clonotype was seen only a few times. The chain carries TRBV7-2 and TRBJ1-5; D is undetermined. The germline gives CDR1 SGHTA, CDR2 FQGNSA. Trimming pared 0 bases from V and 1 base from J, leaving 7 bases between. The CDR3 is made up of 15 amino acids. The CDR3 here is CASSLAFLSNQPQHF. The DNA for the CDR3 is TGTGCCAGCAGCTTAGCATTTTTGAGCAATCAGCCCCAGCATTTT.

The rearrangement uses TRBV29-1 and TRBJ2-3; 11 bases are shared with TRBD2. This CDR3 has 14 residues. J lost 5 bases, V lost 6 bases, and 7 bases had no gene match. Per germline, CDR1 SQVTM and CDR2 ANQGSEA. The CDR3 region has the DNA TGCAGCGTCTCTACCGGGACTAGCGGAGATACGCAGTATTTT. It yields the protein CSVSTGTSGDTQYF.

V is TRBV9 and J is TRBJ2-1; TRBD1 agrees at 7 bases. This CDR3 is built from 16 residues. Germline lookup yields CDR1 SGDLS and CDR2 YYNGEE. With V trimmed by 4 bases and J by 1 base, 8 bases remained unmatched. The CDR3 nucleotides read TGTGCCAGCAGCCCCCTGGGCAGGGGGTCCTACAATGAGCAGTTCTTC. Amino acids: CASSPLGRGSYNEQFF.